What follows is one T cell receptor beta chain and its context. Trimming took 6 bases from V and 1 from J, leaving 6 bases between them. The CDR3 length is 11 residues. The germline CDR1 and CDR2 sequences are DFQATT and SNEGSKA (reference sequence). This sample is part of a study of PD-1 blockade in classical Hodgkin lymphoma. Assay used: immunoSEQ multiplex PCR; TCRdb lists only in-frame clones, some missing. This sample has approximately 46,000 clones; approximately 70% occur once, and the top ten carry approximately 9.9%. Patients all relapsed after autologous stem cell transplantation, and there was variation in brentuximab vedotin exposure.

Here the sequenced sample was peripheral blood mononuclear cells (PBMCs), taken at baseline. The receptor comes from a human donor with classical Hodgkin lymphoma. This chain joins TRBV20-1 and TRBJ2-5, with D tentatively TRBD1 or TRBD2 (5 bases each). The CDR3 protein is CSAGTQETQYF. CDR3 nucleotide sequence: TGCAGTGCGGGGACCCAAGAGACCCAGTACTTC.